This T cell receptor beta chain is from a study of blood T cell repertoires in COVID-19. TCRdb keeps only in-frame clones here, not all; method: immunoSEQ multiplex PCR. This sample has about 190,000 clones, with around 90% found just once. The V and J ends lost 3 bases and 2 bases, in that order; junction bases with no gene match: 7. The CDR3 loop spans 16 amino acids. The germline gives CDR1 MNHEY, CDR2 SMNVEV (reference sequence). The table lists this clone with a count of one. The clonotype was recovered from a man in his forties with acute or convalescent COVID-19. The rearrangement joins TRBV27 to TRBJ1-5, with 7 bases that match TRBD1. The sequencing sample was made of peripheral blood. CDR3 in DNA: TGTGCCAGCAGTTTCCGTCGGACAGGAGGCAATCAGCCCCAGCATTTT. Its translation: CASSFRRTGGNQPQHF.